This entry lists 27 T cell receptor beta chains sequenced from one sample in a study of T cell changes during pregnancy in multiple sclerosis. Sequenced by immunoSEQ multiplex PCR; TCRdb stores in-frame clones only, minus some. The sample has tens of thousands of clones, 85% to 95% seen once. The sample in question was CD4+ T cells from peripheral blood mononuclear cells, obtained before pregnancy. The receptors here all came from a female donor with multiple sclerosis, enrolled in a pregnancy study.

This chain joins TRBV15 and TRBJ1-4; the D gene is possibly TRBD1 (5 bases). With 0 bases removed from V and 3 bases from J, the gap between germline ends came to 11 bases. The length of the CDR3 is 16 residues. Germline CDR1 is LNHNV and CDR2 is YYDKDF (reference sequence). The CDR3 DNA is TGTGCCACCAGCAGAGAGATTCCGGGGGCTAATGAAAAACTGTTTTTT. Encoded protein: CATSREIPGANEKLFF.

The chain links TRBV19 to TRBJ2-5; 8 bases are a match to TRBD2. Trimming removed 6 bases from V and 5 bases from J; junction bases left unmatched: 11. Germline V gene data show CDR1 as LNHDA and CDR2 as SQIVND (reference sequence). The CDR3 runs 15 residues. The DNA of the CDR3 is TGTGCCAGTAGCCCAGAAGCGGGAGTGGGGGAGACCCAGTACTTC. Protein sequence: CASSPEAGVGETQYF.

The V and J genes are TRBV11-3 and TRBJ2-7; TRBD1 matches at 7 bases. This CDR3 contains 13 residues. Trimming took 5 bases from V and 2 from J; bases not matched to a gene: 3. Per the germline V gene, CDR1 is SGHNT and CDR2 is YENEEA. CDR3 DNA sequence: TGTGCCAGCAGCCTGGGACAGCCCTACGAGCAGTACTTC. This sequence encodes CASSLGQPYEQYF.

The chain joins TRBV7-2 to TRBJ1-2; 8 nucleotides line up with TRBD1. The V gene's germline CDR1 is SGHTA and CDR2 FQGNSA. V gave up 1 base and J gave up 2 bases; unmatched junction bases: 3. The CDR3 is 15 residues long. DNA of the CDR3: TGTGCCAGCAGCTTAGGTACAGGGGGAAACTATGGCTACACCTTC. Translating gives CASSLGTGGNYGYTF.

This rearrangement joins TRBV25-1 to TRBJ1-3, with 8 positions matching TRBD1. This CDR3 spans 14 amino acids. Germline loops: CDR1 MGHDK, CDR2 SYGVNS. Trimming at V came to 5 bases and at J to 1 base, leaving 1 base not matched to a gene. The CDR3 loop is CASSYRGSGNTIYF. The CDR3 bases are TGTGCCAGCAGTTACAGGGGGTCTGGAAACACCATATATTTT.

The chain links TRBV5-4 to TRBJ2-2; possible D gene TRBD2, 5 bases. CDR3 length: 16 residues. Trimming cost V 1 base and J 3 bases, with 13 bases left between them. CDR1 is SGHNT and CDR2 is YYREEE in the germline V gene (reference sequence). The CDR3: CASSLIASRDTGELFF. CDR3 DNA sequence: TGTGCCAGCAGCTTGATCGCTAGCCGTGACACCGGGGAGCTGTTTTTT.

The V call is TRBV7-6, the J call TRBJ2-7; D ambiguous. The ends were cut back, 1 base at V and 2 bases at J, with 6 bases in the middle. Germline CDR1 reads SGHVS; CDR2 reads FNYEAQ. The CDR3 contains 13 residues. The CDR3 loop is CASSLDRTYEQYF. The CDR3 coding sequence is TGTGCCAGCAGCTTAGACAGAACCTACGAGCAGTACTTC.

The chain employs TRBV7-6 and TRBJ1-2; 7 bases map to TRBD1. This CDR3 has 16 residues. CDR1 and CDR2 (germline): SGHVS, FNYEAQ. Trimming at V came to 5 bases and at J to 0 bases, leaving 9 bases not matched to a gene. The CDR3 DNA reads TGTGCCAGCAGCGCGGCACCGGGACAGTCTAACTATGGCTACACCTTC. Amino acid sequence: CASSAAPGQSNYGYTF.

V and J are TRBV6-6 and TRBJ1-4, with unresolved D. Germline V gene sequence: CDR1 MNHNY, CDR2 SVGAGI (reference sequence). The V end was cut by 0 bases, the J end by 0 bases, with 8 bases between. CDR3 length equals 16 residues. Written as DNA, the CDR3 is TGTGCCAGCAGTTACTCGAACGGGGCAACTAATGAAAAACTGTTTTTT. It specifies CASSYSNGATNEKLFF.

The chain couples TRBV7-2 to TRBJ2-1, with a tentative D call TRBD1 (6 bases). Trimming shortened V by 5 bases and J by 2 bases, and 16 bases separated the two germline ends. The CDR3 extends over 16 amino acids. The germline CDR1 and CDR2 sequences are SGHTA and FQGNSA. Here the CDR3 reads CASSAGQLQAYNEQFF. The CDR3, as DNA: TGTGCCAGCAGCGCTGGACAGCTACAAGCCTACAATGAGCAGTTCTTC.

V and J are TRBV29-1 and TRBJ2-1; tentatively, D is TRBD2 (6 bases). V was shortened by 0 bases and J by 8 bases, with 20 bases between the two germline ends. The CDR3 consists of 16 residues. The V gene's germline CDR1 is SQVTM and CDR2 ANQGSEA. DNA of the CDR3: TGCAGCGTTGAAGATCGTAGGAGACTAGTAAGCTATGAGCAGTTCTTC. Residues: CSVEDRRRLVSYEQFF.

This chain uses TRBV10-3 with TRBJ1-2, with TRBD1 matching 8 bases. CDR3 length equals 16 residues. V gave up 7 bases and J gave up 6 bases; unmatched junction bases: 16. Germline CDR1 is ENHRY and CDR2 is SYGVKD. As DNA, the CDR3 is TGTGCCATCACCTCGACAGGGGACGGGGTGGGCCATGGCTACACCTTC. Translating gives CAITSTGDGVGHGYTF.

This chain links TRBV7-8 with TRBJ2-2; 11 bases are a match to TRBD2. The V gene end was trimmed by 4 bases and the J gene end by 2 bases; junction bases not matched to a gene: 3. The CDR3 is 16 amino acids. Germline lookup yields CDR1 SGHVS and CDR2 FQNEAQ. The CDR3 sequence is CASSSLAGGNTGELFF. Written as DNA, the CDR3 is TGTGCCAGCAGCTCCCTAGCGGGGGGTAACACCGGGGAGCTGTTTTTT.

The chain joins TRBV7-2 to TRBJ2-3; D possibly corresponds to TRBD2 (6 bases). V lost 3 bases to trimming and J lost 7 bases, with 14 bases between them. The germline V gene encodes CDR1 SGHTA and CDR2 FQGNSA. This CDR3 has 14 residues. The CDR3: CASSLNKLANTQYF. The CDR3 nucleotides read TGTGCCAGCAGCTTGAACAAACTAGCAAATACGCAGTATTTT.

The chain links TRBV11-3 to TRBJ2-7, with 8 positions matching TRBD1. The CDR3 has 13 amino acids. Germline V lookup: CDR1 SGHNT, CDR2 YENEEA. The V gene end was trimmed by 3 bases and the J gene end by 3 bases; junction bases not matched to a gene: 1. CDR3 sequence (DNA): TGTGCCAGCAGCTTTACAGGGGGCTACGAGCAGTACTTC. Protein product: CASSFTGGYEQYF.

This CDR3 is CASSISVSSYNEQFF. The CDR3, as DNA: TGTGCCAGTAGTATTAGCGTTAGCTCCTACAATGAGCAGTTCTTC. The J gene is TRBJ2-1, the V gene TRBV19; possible D gene TRBD2, 5 bases. Germline lookup yields CDR1 LNHDA and CDR2 SQIVND (reference sequence). The V end lost 3 bases, the J end lost 0 bases, and 9 bases lay between the germline ends. This CDR3 spans 15 amino acids.

V usage is TRBV6-1 and J usage is TRBJ1-6; D gene ambiguous. The CDR3 sequence is 13 residues long. The V end was cut by 6 bases, the J end by 10 bases, with 13 bases between. Germline V gives CDR1 MNHNS, CDR2 SASEGT. CDR3 nucleotide sequence: TGTGCCAGCAGCGAAACCCTTGAGTCACCCCTCCACTTT. Translated, it gives CASSETLESPLHF.

This chain links TRBV4-1 with TRBJ1-4, with 12 positions matching TRBD1. This CDR3 has 17 residues. Germline CDR1 MGHRA, CDR2 YSYEKL. The V segment lost 4 bases and the J segment 7 bases; nucleotides outside the gene matches: 10. This chain's CDR3 is CASSPSGQGAPGEKLFF. In DNA, the CDR3 is TGCGCCAGCAGCCCCTCGGGACAGGGGGCCCCCGGTGAAAAACTGTTTTTT.

J is TRBJ2-5 and V is TRBV2; weak D call: TRBD2 (5 bases). Germline V lookup: CDR1 SNHLY, CDR2 FYNNEI. V shed 1 base and J shed 0 bases, with 9 bases lying between them. The CDR3 covers 15 residues. CDR3 DNA sequence: TGTGCCAGCAGTGAAGTCGGGGTAAACCAAGAGACCCAGTACTTC. Amino acid sequence: CASSEVGVNQETQYF.

This chain joins TRBV29-1 and TRBJ1-2; D gene ambiguous. This CDR3 has 12 amino acids. Trimming took off 3 bases at V and 4 bases at J, with 9 bases between the two ends. Germline V gene sequence: CDR1 SQVTM, CDR2 ANQGSEA. The CDR3 nucleotides read TGCAGCGTTGATCCCAGATCCTATGGCTACACCTTC. Amino acid sequence: CSVDPRSYGYTF.

The chain is built from TRBV5-5 and TRBJ1-3; D is uncertain. Trimming took off 4 bases at V and 0 bases at J, with 14 bases between the two ends. CDR1 is SGHKS, CDR2 YYEKEE, per germline (reference sequence). The CDR3 is made up of 16 amino acids. The CDR3 nucleotides are TGTGCCAGCAGCCCCGCCGACACCAGCTCTGGAAACACCATATATTTT. Translated: CASSPADTSSGNTIYF. The full variable domain, in which reference TRBV5-5 and TRBJ1-3 provide the parts outside the CDR3, is DAGVTQSPTHLIKTRGQQVTLRCSPISGHKSVSWYQQVLGQGPQFIFQYYEKEERGRGNFPDRFSARQFPNYSSELNVNALLLGDSALYLCASSPADTSSGNTIYFGEGSWLTVV.

This clone was seen a single time. The genes are TRBV7-3 and TRBJ1-1; perhaps TRBD1 as D (6 bases). Trimming took 2 bases from V and 7 from J, leaving 11 bases between them. The CDR3 is 13 amino acids. CDR1 and CDR2 (germline): SGHTA, FQGTGA. The DNA for the CDR3 is TGTGCCAGCAGCTTAGGAACAGGGCGTGAAGCTTTCTTT. Protein: CASSLGTGREAFF.

The DNA of the CDR3 is TGTGCCAGCAGCTTAGGAACTCCCCCCTACGAGCAGTACTTC. Translation gives CASSLGTPPYEQYF. J is TRBJ2-7 and V is TRBV7-9; D remains unclear. The germline CDR1 and CDR2 sequences are SEHNR and FQNEAQ (reference sequence). The ends were cut back, 1 base at V and 2 bases at J, with 9 bases in the middle. The length of the CDR3 is 14 residues.

This chain connects TRBV11-2 to TRBJ1-3; D possibly corresponds to TRBD1 (5 bases). The CDR3 runs 15 residues. V dropped 5 bases and J dropped 2 bases, with 13 bases sitting between them. CDR1 SGHAT and CDR2 FQNNGV come from the germline V gene. The CDR3 sequence: CASSPSGTPGNTIYF. The CDR3 coding sequence is TGTGCCAGCAGCCCGTCCGGGACTCCTGGAAACACCATATATTTT.

V gene TRBV2 combines with J gene TRBJ1-5; 7 bases line up with TRBD1. Trimming took 8 bases from V and 4 from J; bases not matched to a gene: 11. Germline V gene data show CDR1 as SNHLY and CDR2 as FYNNEI. This CDR3 region has 15 residues. The CDR3: CASSLTRTGNQPQHF. The DNA for the CDR3 is TGTGCCAGCTCTTTGACCCGGACAGGAAATCAGCCCCAGCATTTT.

The rearrangement links TRBV18 to TRBJ2-1, with D tentatively TRBD2 (5 bases). Germline loops: CDR1 KGHSH, CDR2 LQKENI. The V and J ends lost 3 bases and 10 bases respectively, with 13 bases between them. CDR3 length equals 13 residues. CDR3 in amino acids: CASSPGSVGEQFF. The CDR3 bases are TGTGCCAGCTCACCTGGGAGCGTAGGGGAGCAGTTCTTC. Using reference TRBV18 and TRBJ2-1 for the parts outside the CDR3, the full variable domain is NAGVMQNPRHLVRRRGQEARLRCSPMKGHSHVYWYRQLPEEGLKFMVYLQKENIIDESGMPKERFSAEFPKEGPSILRIQQVVRGDSAAYFCASSPGSVGEQFFGPGTRLTVL.

The chain employs TRBV7-3 and TRBJ2-5, with D hard to call. Trimming left V 5 bases short and J 5 bases short, with 12 bases between. Germline V gene lookup returns CDR1 SGHTA and CDR2 FQGTGA. The CDR3 runs 13 residues. The CDR3 coding sequence is TGTGCCAGCAGCCCAACTATGGAGGAGACCCAGTACTTC. Its protein product is CASSPTMEETQYF.